This TCR beta chain is drawn from a study of T-cell memory formation after mild COVID-19. Study results and caveats: Some SARS-CoV-2-responding clones were already detected in memory before infection. CD4+ contracting clones were mainly CM and EM; CD8+ ones, EMRA. Whereas later expanders leaned CD4+, clones contracting day 15 to 85 showed a balanced CD4/CD8 makeup.

There are many counts of this clonotype. Its specificity is unknown. The CDR3 runs to 11 residues. CDR1 and CDR2 from the germline V gene are SQVTM and ANQGSEA. With V trimmed by 6 bases and J by 7 bases, 4 bases remained unmatched. After 5'RACE with constant-segment primers, TCR alpha and TCR beta cDNA libraries carrying sample barcodes and UMIs were obtained. TCRdb re-called the 5' RACE reads through MiXCR, storing one row per CDR3 protein. Among about 140,000 distinct CDR3 sequences listed, roughly 15% were seen once. This chain joins TRBV29-1 and TRBJ2-3; 7 positions agree with TRBD2. The sequenced material came from PBMCs or a T cell subset sorted from them (not recorded which). The origin of this receptor is an adult woman who had mild COVID-19 (a few samples of this study predate the infection). Cell type and time point are not known. The CDR3 sequence is CSVRGGNTQYF. In DNA form, the CDR3 reads TGCAGCGTCCGCGGGGGAAATACGCAGTATTTT.